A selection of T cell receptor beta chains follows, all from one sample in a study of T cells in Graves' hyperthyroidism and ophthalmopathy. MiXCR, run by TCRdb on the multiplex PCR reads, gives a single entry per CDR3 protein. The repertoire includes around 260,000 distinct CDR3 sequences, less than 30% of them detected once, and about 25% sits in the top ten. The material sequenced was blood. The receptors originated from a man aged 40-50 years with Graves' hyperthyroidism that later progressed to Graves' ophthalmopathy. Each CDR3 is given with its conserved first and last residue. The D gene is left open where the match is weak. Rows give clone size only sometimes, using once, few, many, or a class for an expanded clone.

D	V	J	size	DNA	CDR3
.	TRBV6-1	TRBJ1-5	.	TGTGCCAGCAGTCCAGTGGGGGGGAATCAGCCCCAGCATTTT	CASSPVGGNQPQHF
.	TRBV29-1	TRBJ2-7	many	TGCAGCGTTGAAGTTCCTCTATTCTTGAACCGCCTTAATGCCTACGAGCAGTACTTC	CSVEVPLFLNRLNAYEQYF
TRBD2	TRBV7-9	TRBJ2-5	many	TGTGCCAGCAGCCCCCGGGGGGGGGATAATTGGATGAAGACCCAGTACTTC	CASSPRGGDNWMKTQYF
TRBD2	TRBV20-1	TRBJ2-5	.	TGCAGTGCTGATAAGGGACTAGCGGACGAGACCCAGTACTTC	CSADKGLADETQYF
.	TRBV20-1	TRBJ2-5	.	TGCAGTGCTAGAGAACCGGGCCCCGGGACCCAGTACTTC	CSAREPGPGTQYF
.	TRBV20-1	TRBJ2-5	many	TGCAGTGCCCCGACTAGTCCTAATTCGAAGACCCAGTACTTC	CSAPTSPNSKTQYF
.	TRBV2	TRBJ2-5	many	TGTGCCAGCCGGCGAGGAGCGTCAGAGACCCAGTACTTC	CASRRGASETQYF
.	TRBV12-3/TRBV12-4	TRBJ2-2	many	TGTGCCAGCAGTTTAGGACAGGCTGGCACCGGGGAGCTGTTTTTT	CASSLGQAGTGELFF
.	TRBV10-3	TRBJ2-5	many	TGTGCCATCAGTGAGGGGGCAGCTCAAGAGACCCAGTACTTC	CAISEGAAQETQYF
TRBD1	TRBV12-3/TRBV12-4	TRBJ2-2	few	TGTGCCAGCAGTATAGGACAGGGGGCCGGGGAGCTGTTTTTT	CASSIGQGAGELFF
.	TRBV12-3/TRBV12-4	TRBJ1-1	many	TGTGCCAGCAGTCCTTCCGCTGCCGCGGCAGCTTTCTTT	CASSPSAAAAAFF
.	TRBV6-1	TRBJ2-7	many	TGTGCCAGCAGTGAGAGGTCCCAATCCCCCGAGCAGTACTTC	CASSERSQSPEQYF
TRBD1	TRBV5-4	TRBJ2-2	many	TGTGCCAGCAGCTTCGGCAGGGGGCTTGTTTCCGGGGAGCTGTTTTTT	CASSFGRGLVSGELFF
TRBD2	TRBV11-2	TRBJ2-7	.	TGTGCCAGCAGCCTCGGGACTAGCTATGCCTACGAGCAGTACTTC	CASSLGTSYAYEQYF
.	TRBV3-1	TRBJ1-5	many	TGTGCCAGCAGCCAAGAAGGGCAGCCCCAGCATTTT	CASSQEGQPQHF
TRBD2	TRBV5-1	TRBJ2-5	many	TGCGCCAGCAGCTTGTGGCAGGGACTAGCGGGAGGTGAAGAGACCCAGTACTTC	CASSLWQGLAGGEETQYF
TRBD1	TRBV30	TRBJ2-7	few	TGTGCCTGGAGTCTGGGACAGGGTTACGAGCAGTACTTC	CAWSLGQGYEQYF
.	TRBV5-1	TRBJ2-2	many	TGCGCCAGCAGCTTGGCTTGGGGGACCGGGGAGCTGTTTTTT	CASSLAWGTGELFF
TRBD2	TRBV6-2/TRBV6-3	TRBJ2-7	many	TGTGCCAGCAGTTACTCGAGTCCTAGCGGGAAAGGTTATTCCTACGAGCAGTACTTC	CASSYSSPSGKGYSYEQYF
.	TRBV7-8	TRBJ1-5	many	TGTGCCAGCAGCTCGACAGCGATGAATCAGCCCCAGCATTTT	CASSSTAMNQPQHF
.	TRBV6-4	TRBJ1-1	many	TGTGCCAGCAGCGCATTAGAGACTAGGGTAAGAAACACTGAAGCTTTCTTT	CASSALETRVRNTEAFF
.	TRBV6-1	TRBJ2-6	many	TGTGCCAGCAGTGAATCCCACTTCACGGCAGTCACTGGGGCCAACGTCCTGACTTTC	CASSESHFTAVTGANVLTF
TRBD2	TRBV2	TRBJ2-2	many	TGTGCCAGCAGTGACGGGAGGTACAGCGGGGGGGTGAAGCTGTTTTTT	CASSDGRYSGGVKLFF
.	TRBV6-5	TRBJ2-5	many	TGTGCCAGCAGCCCCGGGGCGTATTCGTCCCAGTACTTC	CASSPGAYSSQYF
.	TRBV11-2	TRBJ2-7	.	TGTGCCAGCAGCTTAGTCCCAGGGGATCTCTACGAGCAGTACTTC	CASSLVPGDLYEQYF
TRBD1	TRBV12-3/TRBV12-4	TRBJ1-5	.	TGTGCCAGCAGGAGAGAACAGGGGTTAGGTCAGCCCCAGCATTTT	CASRREQGLGQPQHF
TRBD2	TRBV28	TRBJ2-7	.	TGTGCCAGCAGTTCCGAGGGACTAGCCTACGAGCAGTACTTC	CASSSEGLAYEQYF
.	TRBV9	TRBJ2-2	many	TGTGCCAGCAGCGTAACTTCGGGGGCAGGCGGGGAGCTGTTTTTT	CASSVTSGAGGELFF
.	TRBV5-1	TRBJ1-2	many	TGCGCCAGCAGCTTGGACACAGCTAACTATGGCTACACCTTC	CASSLDTANYGYTF
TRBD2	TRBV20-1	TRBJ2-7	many	TGCAGTGCCTCGGGGGGGACACTAACCTACGAGCAGTACTTC	CSASGGTLTYEQYF
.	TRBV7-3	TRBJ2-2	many	TGTGCCAGCAGCTTAAGTGGCCCCTACACCGGGGAGCTGTTTTTT	CASSLSGPYTGELFF
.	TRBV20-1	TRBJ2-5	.	TGCAGTGCCGCAGGATTTCAAGAGACCCAGTACTTC	CSAAGFQETQYF
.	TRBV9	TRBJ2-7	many	TGTGCCAGCAGCGCGGGATCCTACGAGCAGTACTTC	CASSAGSYEQYF
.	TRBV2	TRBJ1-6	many	TGTGCCAGCAGTGAAGAGGGCACGGACTCACCCCTCCACTTT	CASSEEGTDSPLHF
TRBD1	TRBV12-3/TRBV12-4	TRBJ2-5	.	TGTGCCAGCAGTTTTATCGGGACAGCCCAAGAGACCCAGTACTTC	CASSFIGTAQETQYF
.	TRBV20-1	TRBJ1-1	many	TGCAGTGCTAGGTACAGGGCGGCCACTGAAGCTTTCTTT	CSARYRAATEAFF
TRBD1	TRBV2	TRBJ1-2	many	TGTGCCAGAGGGCAGACAGGGGGGATATATGGCTACACCTTC	CARGQTGGIYGYTF
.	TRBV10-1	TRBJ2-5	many	TGCGCCAGCAGGGCGGACACGCAAGAGACCCAGTACTTC	CASRADTQETQYF
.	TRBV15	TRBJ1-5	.	TGTGCCACCAGCAGAGACCCTGGCAGCAATCAGCCCCAGCATTTT	CATSRDPGSNQPQHF
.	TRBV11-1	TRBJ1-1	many	TGTGCCAGCAGCCCGGGACACACTCTTGTGAACACTGAAGCTTTCTTT	CASSPGHTLVNTEAFF
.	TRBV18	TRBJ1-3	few	TGTGCCAGCTCACCAGTCGCAAGCTCTGGAAACACCATATATTTT	CASSPVASSGNTIYF
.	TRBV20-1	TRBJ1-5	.	TGCAGTGCTCGTACACCGGGTCAGCCCCAGCATTTT	CSARTPGQPQHF
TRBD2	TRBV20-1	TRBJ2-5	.	TGCAGTGCCACCCTAGCGGGAGGGGCCGGGACCCAGTACTTC	CSATLAGGAGTQYF
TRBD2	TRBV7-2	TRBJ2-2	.	TGTGCCAGCAGTCTAGCGGGAGAGGGGTCGAACACCGGGGAGCTGTTTTTT	CASSLAGEGSNTGELFF
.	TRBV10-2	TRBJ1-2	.	TGCGCCAGCAGCTTTGACAGCTTCTATGGCTACACCTTC	CASSFDSFYGYTF
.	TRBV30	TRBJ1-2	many	TGTGCCTGGTCTCCCGGGGATTACTATGGCTACACCTTC	CAWSPGDYYGYTF
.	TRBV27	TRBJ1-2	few	TGTGCCAGCAGTAGGTCAGGAATCTATGGCTACACCTTC	CASSRSGIYGYTF
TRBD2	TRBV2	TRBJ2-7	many	TGTGCCAGCAGAAACCCGACTAGCCGCTACGAGCAGTACTTC	CASRNPTSRYEQYF
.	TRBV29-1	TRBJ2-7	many	TGCAGCAAACCTCAGGGGGAGGGTCGCCACGAGCAGTACTTC	CSKPQGEGRHEQYF